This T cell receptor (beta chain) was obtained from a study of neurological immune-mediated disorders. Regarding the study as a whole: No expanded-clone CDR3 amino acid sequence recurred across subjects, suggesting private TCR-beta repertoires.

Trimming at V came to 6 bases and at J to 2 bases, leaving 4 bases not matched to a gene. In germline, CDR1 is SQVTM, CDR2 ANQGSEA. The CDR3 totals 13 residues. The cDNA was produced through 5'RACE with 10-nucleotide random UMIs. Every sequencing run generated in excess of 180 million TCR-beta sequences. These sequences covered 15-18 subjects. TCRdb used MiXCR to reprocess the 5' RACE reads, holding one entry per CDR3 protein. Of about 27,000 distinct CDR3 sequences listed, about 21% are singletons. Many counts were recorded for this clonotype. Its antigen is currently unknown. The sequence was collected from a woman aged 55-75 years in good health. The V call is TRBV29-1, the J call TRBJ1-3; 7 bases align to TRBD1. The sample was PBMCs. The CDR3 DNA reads TGCAGCGTCCGACAGGGAACTGGAAACACCATATATTTT. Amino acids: CSVRQGTGNTIYF.